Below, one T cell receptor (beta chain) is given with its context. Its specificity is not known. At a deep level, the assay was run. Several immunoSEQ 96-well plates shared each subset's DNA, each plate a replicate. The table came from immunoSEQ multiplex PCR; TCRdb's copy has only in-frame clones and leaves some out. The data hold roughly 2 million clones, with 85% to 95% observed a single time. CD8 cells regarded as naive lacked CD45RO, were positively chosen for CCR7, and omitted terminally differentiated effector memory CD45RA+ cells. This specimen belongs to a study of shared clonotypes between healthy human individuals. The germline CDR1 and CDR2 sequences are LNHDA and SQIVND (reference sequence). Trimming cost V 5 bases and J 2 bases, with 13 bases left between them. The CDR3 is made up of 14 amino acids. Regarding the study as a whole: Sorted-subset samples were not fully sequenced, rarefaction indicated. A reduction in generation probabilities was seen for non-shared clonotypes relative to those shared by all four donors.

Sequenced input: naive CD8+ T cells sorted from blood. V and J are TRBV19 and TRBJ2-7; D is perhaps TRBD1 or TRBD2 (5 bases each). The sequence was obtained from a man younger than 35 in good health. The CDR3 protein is CASSSWDGAYEQYF. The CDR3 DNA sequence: TGTGCCAGTAGTTCATGGGACGGGGCCTACGAGCAGTACTTC.